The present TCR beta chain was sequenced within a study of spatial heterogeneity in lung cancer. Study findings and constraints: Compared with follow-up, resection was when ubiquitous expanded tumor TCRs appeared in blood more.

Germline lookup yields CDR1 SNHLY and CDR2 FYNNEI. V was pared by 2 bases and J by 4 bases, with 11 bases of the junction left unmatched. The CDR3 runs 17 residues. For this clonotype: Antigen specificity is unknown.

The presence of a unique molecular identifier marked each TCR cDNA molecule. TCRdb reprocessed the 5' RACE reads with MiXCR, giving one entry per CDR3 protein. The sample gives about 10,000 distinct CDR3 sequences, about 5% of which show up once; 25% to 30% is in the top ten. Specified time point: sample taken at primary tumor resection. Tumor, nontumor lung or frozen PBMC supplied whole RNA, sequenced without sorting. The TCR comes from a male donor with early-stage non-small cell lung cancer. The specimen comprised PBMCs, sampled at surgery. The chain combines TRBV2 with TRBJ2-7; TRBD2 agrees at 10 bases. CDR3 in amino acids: CASSEMASGSNKYEQYF. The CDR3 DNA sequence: TGTGCCAGCAGTGAAATGGCTAGCGGGAGTAATAAGTACGAGCAGTACTTC. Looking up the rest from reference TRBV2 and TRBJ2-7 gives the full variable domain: EPEVTQTPSHQVTQMGQEVILRCVPISNHLYFYWYRQILGQKVEFLVSFYNNEISEKSEIFDDQFSVERPDGSNFTLKIRSTKLEDSAMYFCASSEMASGSNKYEQYFGPGTRLTVT.